Below are 7 T cell receptor beta chains sequenced from a single sample in a study of blood T cell repertoires in COVID-19. The method was immunoSEQ multiplex PCR; TCRdb's version includes in-frame clones alone and lacks a portion of them. Among some 250,000 clones, approximately 86% were seen once, and the ten largest hold 3% to 3.5%. The sequenced material came from peripheral blood. The receptors here all came from a woman in her 30s who had recovered from COVID-19.

The chain combines TRBV3-1 (or the pseudogene TRBV3-2) with TRBJ2-5, with 12 positions matching TRBD2. Trimming removed 4 bases from V and 2 bases from J; junction bases left unmatched: 5. This CDR3 contains 16 residues. Germline lookup yields CDR1 LGHDT and CDR2 YNNKEL (reference sequence). The CDR3 region has the DNA TGTGCCAGCAGCCTTCGGACTAGCGGGGAACAAGAGACCCAGTACTTC. It yields the protein CASSLRTSGEQETQYF.

The chain carries TRBV5-6 and TRBJ2-1; D perhaps matches TRBD1 (6 bases). Germline V CDR1 and CDR2: SGHDT, YYEEEE. V was cut by 0 bases and J by 14 bases, with 12 bases left in between. CDR3 size: 12 residues. The CDR3 DNA follows: TGTGCCAGCAGCTTGGAAGGGACATGGGAGTTCTTC. It specifies CASSLEGTWEFF.

The chain employs TRBV6-1 and TRBJ2-7, with TRBD1 matching 9 bases. The CDR3 is 15 amino acids. Germline lookup yields CDR1 MNHNS and CDR2 SASEGT. The V segment lost 2 bases and the J segment 1 base; nucleotides outside the gene matches: 3. DNA for the CDR3: TGTGCCAGCAGTGAACGGACAGGGGCGTCCTACGAGCAGTACTTC. This translates into CASSERTGASYEQYF.

J is TRBJ1-1 and V is TRBV9, with a weak D call TRBD1 (5 bases). The germline V and J ends were trimmed by 4 bases and 3 bases, with 13 bases remaining between them. There are 14 residues in the CDR3. Looked up from germline, CDR1 is SGDLS and CDR2 is YYNGEE. For the CDR3, the DNA is TGTGCCAGCAGCTCCCGTTGGGGGGACACTGAAGCTTTCTTT. Its translation: CASSSRWGDTEAFF.

The CDR3, as DNA: TGTGCCAGCAGCCTTAACGGGGTCACCGGGGAGCTGTTTTTT. It specifies CASSLNGVTGELFF. V usage is TRBV3-1 (or the pseudogene TRBV3-2) and J usage is TRBJ2-2, with D perhaps matching TRBD2 (5 bases). Trimming pared 4 bases from V and 4 bases from J, leaving 10 bases between. Germline assignment: CDR1 LGHDT and CDR2 YNNKEL (reference sequence). The CDR3 covers 14 residues.

The rearrangement links TRBV9 to TRBJ1-3, with a possible D match to TRBD1 (6 bases). The V end lost 0 bases, the J end lost 4 bases, and 14 bases lay between the germline ends. Germline V gene lookup returns CDR1 SGDLS and CDR2 YYNGEE. The CDR3 length is 16 residues. The chain's CDR3 is CASSVGTGGLGNTIYF. DNA of the CDR3: TGTGCCAGCAGCGTAGGGACGGGGGGCTTAGGAAACACCATATATTTT.

The chain recombines TRBV6-1 with TRBJ2-1; 7 bases match TRBD2. This CDR3 comprises 15 residues. V gave up 3 bases and J gave up 0 bases; unmatched junction bases: 2. Germline V gene lookup returns CDR1 MNHNS and CDR2 SASEGT. CDR3 in amino acids: CASSDTGGSYNEQFF. The CDR3 coding sequence is TGTGCCAGCAGTGATACGGGGGGCTCCTACAATGAGCAGTTCTTC.